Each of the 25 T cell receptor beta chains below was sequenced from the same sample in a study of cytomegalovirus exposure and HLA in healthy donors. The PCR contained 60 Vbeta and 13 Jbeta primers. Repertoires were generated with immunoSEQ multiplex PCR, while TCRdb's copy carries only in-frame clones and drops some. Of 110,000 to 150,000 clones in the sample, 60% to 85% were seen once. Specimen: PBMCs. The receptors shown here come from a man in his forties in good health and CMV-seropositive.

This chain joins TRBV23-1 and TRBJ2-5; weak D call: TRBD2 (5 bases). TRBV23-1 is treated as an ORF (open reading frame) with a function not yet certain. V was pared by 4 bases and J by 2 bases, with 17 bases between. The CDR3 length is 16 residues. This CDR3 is CASSLPPRESQETQYF. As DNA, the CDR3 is TGCGCCAGCAGTCTGCCCCCGAGGGAAAGTCAAGAGACCCAGTACTTC.

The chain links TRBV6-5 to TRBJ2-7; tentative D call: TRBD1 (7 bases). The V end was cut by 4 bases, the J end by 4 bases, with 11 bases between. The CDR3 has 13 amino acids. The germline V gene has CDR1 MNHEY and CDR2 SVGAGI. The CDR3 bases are TGTGCCAGCAGTTCGACAGGGACTTACGAGCAGTACTTC. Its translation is CASSSTGTYEQYF.

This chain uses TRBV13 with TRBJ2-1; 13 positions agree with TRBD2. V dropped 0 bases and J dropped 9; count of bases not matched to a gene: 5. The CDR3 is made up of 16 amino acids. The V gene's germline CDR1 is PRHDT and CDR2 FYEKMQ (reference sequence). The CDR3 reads CASSLGRLAGGGEQFF. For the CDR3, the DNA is TGTGCCAGCAGCTTAGGAAGACTAGCGGGAGGTGGTGAGCAGTTCTTC.

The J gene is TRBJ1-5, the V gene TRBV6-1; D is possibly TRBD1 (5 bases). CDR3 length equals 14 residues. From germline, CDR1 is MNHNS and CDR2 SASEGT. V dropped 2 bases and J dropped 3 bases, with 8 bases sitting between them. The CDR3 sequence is CASSEFGANQPQHF. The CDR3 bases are TGTGCCAGCAGTGAATTTGGGGCCAATCAGCCCCAGCATTTT.

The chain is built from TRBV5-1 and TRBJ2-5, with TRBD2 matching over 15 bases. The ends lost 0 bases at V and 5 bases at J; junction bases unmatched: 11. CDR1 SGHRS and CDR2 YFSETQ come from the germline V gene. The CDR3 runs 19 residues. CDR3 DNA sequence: TGCGCCAGCAGCTTGGAAGGGACTAGCGGGGGGTACCTCCCGGAGACCCAGTACTTC. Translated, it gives CASSLEGTSGGYLPETQYF.

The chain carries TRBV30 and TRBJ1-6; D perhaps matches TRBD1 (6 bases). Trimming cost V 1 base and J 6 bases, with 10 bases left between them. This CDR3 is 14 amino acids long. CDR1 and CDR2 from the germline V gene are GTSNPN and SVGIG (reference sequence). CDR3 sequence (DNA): TGTGCCTGGAGTGGGGGGACAATTAATTCACCCCTCCACTTT. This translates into CAWSGGTINSPLHF. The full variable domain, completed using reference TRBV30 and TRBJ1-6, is SQTIHQWPATLVQPVGSPLSLECTVEGTSNPNLYWYRQAAGRGLQLLFYSVGIGQISSEVPQNLSASRPQDRQFILSSKKLLLSDSGFYLCAWSGGTINSPLHFGNGTRLTVT.

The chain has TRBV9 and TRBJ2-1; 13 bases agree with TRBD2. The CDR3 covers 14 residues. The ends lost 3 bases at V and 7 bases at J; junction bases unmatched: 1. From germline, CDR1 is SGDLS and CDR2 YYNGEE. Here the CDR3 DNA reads TGTGCCAGCAGCGGGACTAGCGGGAGAAATGAGCAGTTCTTC. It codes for CASSGTSGRNEQFF.

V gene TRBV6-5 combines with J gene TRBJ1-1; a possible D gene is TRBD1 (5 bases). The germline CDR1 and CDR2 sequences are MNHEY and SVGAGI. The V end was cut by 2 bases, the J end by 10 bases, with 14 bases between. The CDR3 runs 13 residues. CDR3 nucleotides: TGTGCCAGCAGTTACGGGGCAGGGTTTGGAGCTTTCTTT. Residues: CASSYGAGFGAFF.

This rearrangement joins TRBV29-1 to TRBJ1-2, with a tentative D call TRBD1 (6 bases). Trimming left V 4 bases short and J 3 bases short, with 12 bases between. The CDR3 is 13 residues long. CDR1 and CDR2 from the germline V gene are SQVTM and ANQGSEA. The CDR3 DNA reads TGCAGCGTTGTTGTTTGGACAGACTATGGCTACACCTTC. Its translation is CSVVVWTDYGYTF.

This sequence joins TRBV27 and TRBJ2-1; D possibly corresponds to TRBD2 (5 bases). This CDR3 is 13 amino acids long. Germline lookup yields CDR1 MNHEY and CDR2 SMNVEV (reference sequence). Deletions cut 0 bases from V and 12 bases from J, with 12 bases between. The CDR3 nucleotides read TGTGCCAGCAGTTTATCGTCTAGCCAGCGGCAGTTCTTC. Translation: CASSLSSSQRQFF.

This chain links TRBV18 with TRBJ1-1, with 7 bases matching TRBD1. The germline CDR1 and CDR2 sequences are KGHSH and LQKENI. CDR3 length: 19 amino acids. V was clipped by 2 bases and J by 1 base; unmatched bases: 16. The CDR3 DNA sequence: TGTGCCAGCTCACCAAAGACAGGGCCGCAATTAAGCAAGAACACTGAAGCTTTCTTT. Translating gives CASSPKTGPQLSKNTEAFF.

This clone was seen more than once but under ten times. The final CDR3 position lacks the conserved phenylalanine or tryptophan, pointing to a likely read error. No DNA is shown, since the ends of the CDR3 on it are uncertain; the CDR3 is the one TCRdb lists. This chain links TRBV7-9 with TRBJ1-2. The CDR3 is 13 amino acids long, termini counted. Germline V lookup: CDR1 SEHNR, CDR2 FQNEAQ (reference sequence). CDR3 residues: CASSSAMMVDVVL.

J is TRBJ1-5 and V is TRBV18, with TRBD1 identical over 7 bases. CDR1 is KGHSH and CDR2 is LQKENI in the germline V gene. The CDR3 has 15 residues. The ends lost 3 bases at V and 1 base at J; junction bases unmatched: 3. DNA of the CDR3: TGTGCCAGCTCACCGCAGGGACAGAGCAATCAGCCCCAGCATTTT. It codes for CASSPQGQSNQPQHF.

The CDR3 DNA sequence: TGTGCCAGCAGTTTCGGGGGGTTGGGTATCGCGAACATTCAGTACTTC. Protein sequence: CASSFGGLGIANIQYF. The chain uses TRBV28 and TRBJ2-4, with TRBD2 identical over 7 bases. Germline V gives CDR1 MDHEN, CDR2 SYDVKM. The CDR3 is made up of 16 amino acids. The ends lost 3 bases at V and 7 bases at J; junction bases unmatched: 12. Full variable domain (outside the CDR3, taken from reference TRBV28 and TRBJ2-4): DVKVTQSSRYLVKRTGEKVFLECVQDMDHENMFWYRQDPGLGLRLIYFSYDVKMKEKGDIPEGYSVSREKKERFSLILESASTNQTSMYLCASSFGGLGIANIQYFGAGTRLSVL.

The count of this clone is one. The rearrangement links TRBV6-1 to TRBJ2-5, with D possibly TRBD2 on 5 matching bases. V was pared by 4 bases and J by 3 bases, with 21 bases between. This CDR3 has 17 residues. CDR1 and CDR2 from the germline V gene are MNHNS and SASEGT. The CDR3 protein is CASSGSVSRLREETQYF. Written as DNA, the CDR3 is TGTGCCAGCAGTGGGTCCGTGAGCCGCTTGAGGGAAGAGACCCAGTACTTC.

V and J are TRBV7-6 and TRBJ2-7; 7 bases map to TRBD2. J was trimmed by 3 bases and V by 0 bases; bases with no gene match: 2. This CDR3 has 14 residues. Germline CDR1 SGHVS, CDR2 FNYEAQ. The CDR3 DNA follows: TGTGCCAGCAGCTTAGCGGGAGGGCTCTACGAGCAGTACTTC. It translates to CASSLAGGLYEQYF.

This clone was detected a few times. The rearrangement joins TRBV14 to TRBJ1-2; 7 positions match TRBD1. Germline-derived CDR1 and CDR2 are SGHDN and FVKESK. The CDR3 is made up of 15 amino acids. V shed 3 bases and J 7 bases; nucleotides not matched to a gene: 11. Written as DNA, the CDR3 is TGTGCCAGCAGCCACCGTATGGGGGCAGGGGGTGGCTACACCTTC. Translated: CASSHRMGAGGGYTF.

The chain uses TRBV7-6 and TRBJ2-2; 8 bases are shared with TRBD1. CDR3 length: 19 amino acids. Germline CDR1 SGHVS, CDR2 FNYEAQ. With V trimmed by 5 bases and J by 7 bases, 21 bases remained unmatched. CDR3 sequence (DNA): TGTGCCAGCAGCCCTACTACCGTGCAAAGGACAGGGAACGGCGGGGAGCTGTTTTTT. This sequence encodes CASSPTTVQRTGNGGELFF.

The CDR3 DNA reads TGTGCCAGCAGCTTCTTAGCGGGAGAGTACAATGAGCAGTTCTTC. Its protein product is CASSFLAGEYNEQFF. This chain links TRBV7-2 with TRBJ2-1, with 9 bases matching TRBD2. There are 15 residues in the CDR3. The germline CDR1 and CDR2 sequences are SGHTA and FQGNSA. The junction had 4 bases not matched to a gene; V was cut back by 3 bases and J by 4 bases.

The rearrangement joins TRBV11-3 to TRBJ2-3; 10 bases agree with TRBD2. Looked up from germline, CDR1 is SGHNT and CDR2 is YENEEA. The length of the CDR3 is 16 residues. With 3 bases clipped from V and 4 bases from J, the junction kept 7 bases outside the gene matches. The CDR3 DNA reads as TGTGCCAGCAGCTTGAGGTCTAGCGGGAGCCCAGATACGCAGTATTTT. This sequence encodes CASSLRSSGSPDTQYF.

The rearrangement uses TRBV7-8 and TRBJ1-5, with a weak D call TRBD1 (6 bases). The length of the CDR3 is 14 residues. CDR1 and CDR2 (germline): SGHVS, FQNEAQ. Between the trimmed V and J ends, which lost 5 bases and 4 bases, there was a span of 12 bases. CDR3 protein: CASSIQDSNQPQHF. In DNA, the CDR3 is TGTGCCAGCAGCATACAGGACAGTAATCAGCCCCAGCATTTT.

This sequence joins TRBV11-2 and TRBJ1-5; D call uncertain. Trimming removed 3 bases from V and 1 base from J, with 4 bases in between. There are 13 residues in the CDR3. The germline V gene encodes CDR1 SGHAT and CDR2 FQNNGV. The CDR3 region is CASSLGSNQPQHF. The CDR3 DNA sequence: TGTGCCAGCAGCTTGGGCAGCAATCAGCCCCAGCATTTT. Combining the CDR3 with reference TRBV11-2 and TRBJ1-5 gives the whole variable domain EAGVAQSPRYKIIEKRQSVAFWCNPISGHATLYWYQQILGQGPKLLIQFQNNGVVDDSQLPKDRFSAERLKGVDSTLKIQPAKLEDSAVYLCASSLGSNQPQHFGDGTRLSIL.

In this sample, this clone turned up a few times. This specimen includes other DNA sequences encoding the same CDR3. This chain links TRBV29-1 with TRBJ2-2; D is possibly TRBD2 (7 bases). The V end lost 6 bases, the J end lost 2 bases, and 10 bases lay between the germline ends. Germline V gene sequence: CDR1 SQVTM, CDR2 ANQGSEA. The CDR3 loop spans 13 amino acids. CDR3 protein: CSVRGGNTGELFF. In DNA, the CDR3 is TGCAGCGTGAGGGGGGGAAACACCGGGGAGCTGTTTTTT.

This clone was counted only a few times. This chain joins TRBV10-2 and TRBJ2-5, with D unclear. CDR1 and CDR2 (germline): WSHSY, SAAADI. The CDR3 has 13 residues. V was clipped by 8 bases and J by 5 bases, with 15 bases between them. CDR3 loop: CASSQVPWETQYF. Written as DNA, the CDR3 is TGCGCCAGCTCCCAGGTACCATGGGAGACCCAGTACTTC.

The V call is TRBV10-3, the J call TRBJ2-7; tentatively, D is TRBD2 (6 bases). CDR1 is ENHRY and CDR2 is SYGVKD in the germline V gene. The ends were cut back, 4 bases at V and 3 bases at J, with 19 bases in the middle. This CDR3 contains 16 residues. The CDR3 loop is CAISAEGTIIDYEQYF. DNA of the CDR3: TGTGCCATCAGTGCGGAGGGGACGATAATAGACTACGAGCAGTACTTC.